The rows below give T cell receptor beta chains drawn from one sample of a study of blood T cell repertoires in COVID-19. Libraries were prepared by immunoSEQ multiplex PCR; TCRdb keeps only in-frame clonotypes and omits some of them. Of some 150,000 clones listed, roughly four fifths are singletons. Sequences were obtained from peripheral blood. The receptors were sampled from a man older than 75 with acute or convalescent COVID-19. The CDR3 runs from the conserved cysteine through the conserved F or W. A D gene is named only where the DNA matches it firmly. Size is omitted from some rows. Given values are once, few, many or a class for expanded clones.

CDR3aa: CSVEANEQFF; CDR3nt: TGCAGCGTTGAAGCAAATGAGCAGTTCTTC; abundance: NA; d_gene: NA; j_gene: TRBJ2-1; v_gene: TRBV29-1
CDR3aa: CASSLQRDTEAFF; CDR3nt: TGTGCCAGCAGCCTTCAGCGAGACACTGAAGCTTTCTTT; abundance: NA; d_gene: NA; j_gene: TRBJ1-1; v_gene: TRBV7-2
CDR3aa: CASGLVLSSGGESYEQYF; CDR3nt: TGTGCTAGTGGTTTGGTACTGTCTAGCGGGGGGGAGTCCTACGAGCAGTACTTC; abundance: NA; d_gene: TRBD2; j_gene: TRBJ2-7; v_gene: TRBV12-5
CDR3aa: CASSLTNRGQGGELFF; CDR3nt: TGTGCCAGCAGTTTAACCAACAGGGGGCAGGGCGGGGAGCTGTTTTTT; abundance: NA; d_gene: TRBD1; j_gene: TRBJ2-2; v_gene: TRBV28
CDR3aa: CASSGSPGQGNYGYTF; CDR3nt: TGTGCCAGCAGTGGTTCACCGGGACAGGGGAACTATGGCTACACCTTC; abundance: NA; d_gene: TRBD1; j_gene: TRBJ1-2; v_gene: TRBV25-1
CDR3aa: CASSGLAKNIQYF; CDR3nt: TGTGCTAGTTCCGGGTTAGCCAAAAACATTCAGTACTTC; abundance: NA; d_gene: NA; j_gene: TRBJ2-4; v_gene: TRBV12-5
CDR3aa: CASSQVTGDVANYGYTF; CDR3nt: TGTGCCAGCAGCCAAGTGACAGGGGACGTAGCTAACTATGGCTACACCTTC; abundance: NA; d_gene: TRBD1; j_gene: TRBJ1-2; v_gene: TRBV4-2
CDR3aa: CASSIDRGEGYGYTF; CDR3nt: TGTGCCAGTAGTATAGATCGTGGGGAGGGATATGGCTACACCTTC; abundance: NA; d_gene: NA; j_gene: TRBJ1-2; v_gene: TRBV19
CDR3aa: CASSQREGGDYGYTF; CDR3nt: TGTGCCAGCAGCCAACGAGAGGGAGGGGACTATGGCTACACCTTC; abundance: NA; d_gene: NA; j_gene: TRBJ1-2; v_gene: TRBV4-2
CDR3aa: CASHKGDLTGELFF; CDR3nt: TGTGCCAGCCATAAGGGGGATCTAACCGGGGAGCTGTTTTTT; abundance: NA; d_gene: NA; j_gene: TRBJ2-2; v_gene: TRBV28
CDR3aa: CASRTQGYEQFF; CDR3nt: TGTGCCAGTAGAACCCAGGGATATGAGCAGTTCTTC; abundance: NA; d_gene: NA; j_gene: TRBJ2-1; v_gene: TRBV19
CDR3aa: CASSQPDRGNEQFF; CDR3nt: TGTGCCAGCAGCCAACCGGACAGGGGGAATGAGCAGTTCTTC; abundance: NA; d_gene: TRBD1; j_gene: TRBJ2-1; v_gene: TRBV3-1/TRBV3-2
CDR3aa: CASSATGTSVGTGELFF; CDR3nt: TGTGCCAGCAGCGCTACCGGGACTAGCGTCGGGACCGGGGAGCTGTTTTTT; abundance: NA; d_gene: TRBD2; j_gene: TRBJ2-2; v_gene: TRBV9
CDR3aa: CASFGTSGSEQFF; CDR3nt: TGTGCCAGCTTTGGAACTAGCGGGTCTGAGCAGTTCTTC; abundance: NA; d_gene: TRBD2; j_gene: TRBJ2-1; v_gene: TRBV5-6
CDR3aa: CASSPGTASLNYGYTF; CDR3nt: TGCGCCAGCAGCCCGGGGACAGCCTCGCTAAACTATGGCTACACCTTC; abundance: NA; d_gene: TRBD1; j_gene: TRBJ1-2; v_gene: TRBV5-1
CDR3aa: CATSGPTGADSGNTIYF; CDR3nt: TGTGCCACCAGTGGACCGACAGGGGCGGACTCTGGAAACACCATATATTTT; abundance: NA; d_gene: TRBD1; j_gene: TRBJ1-3; v_gene: TRBV24-1
CDR3aa: CASRGGAGETQYF; CDR3nt: TGTGCCAGCAGGGGCGGGGCCGGGGAGACCCAGTACTTC; abundance: NA; d_gene: NA; j_gene: TRBJ2-5; v_gene: TRBV2
CDR3aa: CASSLLTGPSYEQYF; CDR3nt: TGCGCCAGCAGCCTCTTGACAGGGCCGTCCTACGAGCAGTACTTC; abundance: NA; d_gene: TRBD1; j_gene: TRBJ2-7; v_gene: TRBV5-1
CDR3aa: CASSLGTGLGETQYF; CDR3nt: TGCGCCAGCAGCTTGGGGACAGGGTTAGGAGAGACCCAGTACTTC; abundance: NA; d_gene: TRBD1; j_gene: TRBJ2-5; v_gene: TRBV5-1
CDR3aa: CASKTGQTMGTEAFF; CDR3nt: TGTGCCAGCAAGACCGGACAGACCATGGGGACTGAAGCTTTCTTT; abundance: NA; d_gene: NA; j_gene: TRBJ1-1; v_gene: TRBV6-5
CDR3aa: CAWGARARATDTQYF; CDR3nt: TGTGCCTGGGGGGCAAGGGCGAGGGCGACAGATACGCAGTATTTT; abundance: NA; d_gene: NA; j_gene: TRBJ2-3; v_gene: TRBV30
CDR3aa: CASSHSGRPTNEKLFF; CDR3nt: TGCGCCAGCAGCCATTCCGGGAGACCAACTAATGAAAAACTGTTTTTT; abundance: once; d_gene: NA; j_gene: TRBJ1-4; v_gene: TRBV4-1
CDR3aa: CASSPGQGFYSNQPQHF; CDR3nt: TGTGCCAGCAGCCCGGGACAGGGATTTTATAGCAATCAGCCCCAGCATTTT; abundance: few; d_gene: TRBD1; j_gene: TRBJ1-5; v_gene: TRBV28
CDR3aa: CASSPDSYSGNTIYF; CDR3nt: TGTGCCAGTAGCCCGGACAGCTACTCTGGAAACACCATATATTTT; abundance: NA; d_gene: NA; j_gene: TRBJ1-3; v_gene: TRBV19
CDR3aa: CASRRNSQTNEKLFF; CDR3nt: TGTGCCAGTAGGCGTAACAGTCAAACTAATGAAAAACTGTTTTTT; abundance: NA; d_gene: NA; j_gene: TRBJ1-4; v_gene: TRBV19
CDR3aa: CASSGGLAGGLTDTQYF; CDR3nt: TGTGCCAGCAGCGGCGGACTAGCGGGGGGCCTCACAGATACGCAGTATTTT; abundance: NA; d_gene: TRBD2; j_gene: TRBJ2-3; v_gene: TRBV9
CDR3aa: CASSPTGQGAGNTIYF; CDR3nt: TGTGCCAGCAGCCCCACCGGACAGGGAGCTGGAAACACCATATATTTT; abundance: many; d_gene: TRBD1; j_gene: TRBJ1-3; v_gene: TRBV6-6
CDR3aa: CASIAREGVLETQYF; CDR3nt: TGTGCCAGCATTGCCAGGGAGGGAGTTTTAGAGACCCAGTACTTC; abundance: NA; d_gene: TRBD2; j_gene: TRBJ2-5; v_gene: TRBV5-5
CDR3aa: CASTGRGSPLHF; CDR3nt: TGTGCCAGTACAGGGCGAGGTTCACCCCTCCACTTT; abundance: NA; d_gene: NA; j_gene: TRBJ1-6; v_gene: TRBV19
CDR3aa: CASSQRRVGYTF; CDR3nt: TGTGCCAGCAGCCAACGCAGGGTTGGCTACACCTTC; abundance: NA; d_gene: NA; j_gene: TRBJ1-2; v_gene: TRBV3-1/TRBV3-2
CDR3aa: CASNPGQGRNEQFF; CDR3nt: TGTGCCAGCAACCCGGGACAGGGAAGGAATGAGCAGTTCTTC; abundance: NA; d_gene: TRBD1; j_gene: TRBJ2-1; v_gene: TRBV6-5
CDR3aa: CASSFRQEDTQYF; CDR3nt: TGCGCCAGCAGCTTTAGACAGGAGGATACGCAGTATTTT; abundance: NA; d_gene: NA; j_gene: TRBJ2-3; v_gene: TRBV5-1
CDR3aa: CASSPSGGIGVNTIYF; CDR3nt: TGTGCCAGCAGCCCCTCAGGGGGGATTGGGGTAAACACCATATATTTT; abundance: once; d_gene: TRBD1; j_gene: TRBJ1-3; v_gene: TRBV5-4
CDR3aa: CASSLTPRREGTGELFF; CDR3nt: TGTGCCAGCAGCTTAACTCCCCGGAGGGAGGGCACCGGGGAGCTGTTTTTT; abundance: NA; d_gene: TRBD2; j_gene: TRBJ2-2; v_gene: TRBV11-2
CDR3aa: CASSLGTSGVETQYF; CDR3nt: TGCGCCAGCAGCTTGGGGACTAGCGGGGTTGAGACCCAGTACTTC; abundance: NA; d_gene: TRBD2; j_gene: TRBJ2-5; v_gene: TRBV5-1
CDR3aa: CASSTGFETQYF; CDR3nt: TGTGCCAGCAGTACAGGGTTCGAGACCCAGTACTTC; abundance: NA; d_gene: NA; j_gene: TRBJ2-5; v_gene: TRBV2
CDR3aa: CASSLAGTADRRTQYF; CDR3nt: TGCGCCAGCAGCTTGGCTGGGACGGCGGACAGGAGGACCCAGTACTTC; abundance: NA; d_gene: TRBD1; j_gene: TRBJ2-5; v_gene: TRBV5-1
CDR3aa: CASSVARFNQPQHF; CDR3nt: TGTGCCAGCAGTGTTGCGAGGTTCAATCAGCCCCAGCATTTT; abundance: NA; d_gene: NA; j_gene: TRBJ1-5; v_gene: TRBV2
CDR3aa: CASSHPSGVQETQYF; CDR3nt: TGTGCCAGCTCACACCCTAGCGGGGTCCAAGAGACCCAGTACTTC; abundance: NA; d_gene: TRBD2; j_gene: TRBJ2-5; v_gene: TRBV18
CDR3aa: CASSLVNRGFDEQFF; CDR3nt: TGCGCCAGCAGCTTGGTTAACAGGGGTTTCGATGAGCAGTTCTTC; abundance: once; d_gene: TRBD1; j_gene: TRBJ2-1; v_gene: TRBV5-1
CDR3aa: CASSQVAGQGYEQYF; CDR3nt: TGTGCCAGCTCCCAGGTGGCTGGACAGGGGTACGAGCAGTACTTC; abundance: many; d_gene: TRBD1; j_gene: TRBJ2-7; v_gene: TRBV18
CDR3aa: CASSLRLAGGPETQYF; CDR3nt: TGTGCCAGCAGCTTAAGGCTAGCGGGGGGGCCTGAGACCCAGTACTTC; abundance: NA; d_gene: TRBD2; j_gene: TRBJ2-5; v_gene: TRBV13
CDR3aa: CSASRQRNYGYTF; CDR3nt: TGCAGCGCCAGTCGGCAGCGGAACTATGGCTACACCTTC; abundance: NA; d_gene: NA; j_gene: TRBJ1-2; v_gene: TRBV29-1
CDR3aa: CAISDRRNTEAFF; CDR3nt: TGTGCCATCAGCGACAGGAGGAACACTGAAGCTTTCTTT; abundance: NA; d_gene: NA; j_gene: TRBJ1-1; v_gene: TRBV10-3
CDR3aa: CASGPTQDSTEAFF; CDR3nt: TGTGCTAGTGGTCCAACACAAGACAGCACTGAAGCTTTCTTT; abundance: NA; d_gene: NA; j_gene: TRBJ1-1; v_gene: TRBV12-5
CDR3aa: CASRGGTSGGPSDTQYF; CDR3nt: TGTGCCAGCAGGGGAGGGACTAGCGGGGGGCCCTCAGATACGCAGTATTTT; abundance: NA; d_gene: TRBD2; j_gene: TRBJ2-3; v_gene: TRBV7-3
CDR3aa: CASSLEGSGSLGTQYF; CDR3nt: TGTGCCAGCAGCTTAGAGGGTAGCGGCTCGTTGGGGACCCAGTACTTC; abundance: NA; d_gene: NA; j_gene: TRBJ2-5; v_gene: TRBV7-2
CDR3aa: CATGDRTANYGYTF; CDR3nt: TGTGCCACCGGGGACAGGACCGCAAACTATGGCTACACCTTC; abundance: NA; d_gene: TRBD1; j_gene: TRBJ1-2; v_gene: TRBV24-1
CDR3aa: CASSLEGRLAAQYF; CDR3nt: TGTGCCAGCAGCTTAGAAGGCAGATTAGCGGCCCAGTACTTC; abundance: NA; d_gene: NA; j_gene: TRBJ2-5; v_gene: TRBV7-9
CDR3aa: CASSPGGLAGKGETQYF; CDR3nt: TGTGCCAGCAGCCCGGGGGGACTAGCGGGGAAGGGAGAGACCCAGTACTTC; abundance: NA; d_gene: TRBD2; j_gene: TRBJ2-5; v_gene: TRBV5-4
CDR3aa: CASSQLSQGSEYF; CDR3nt: TGTGCCAGCAGCCAACTTTCACAGGGGTCTGAGTATTTT; abundance: NA; d_gene: TRBD1; j_gene: TRBJ2-3; v_gene: TRBV14
CDR3aa: CASSIMTGQETQYF; CDR3nt: TGTGCCAGTAGTATCATGACAGGACAAGAGACCCAGTACTTC; abundance: NA; d_gene: NA; j_gene: TRBJ2-5; v_gene: TRBV19
CDR3aa: CATSDARDRGNYGYTF; CDR3nt: TGTGCCACCAGTGATGCCCGGGACAGGGGTAACTATGGCTACACCTTC; abundance: NA; d_gene: TRBD1; j_gene: TRBJ1-2; v_gene: TRBV24-1
CDR3aa: CASSLMGRNTGELFF; CDR3nt: TGTGCCAGCAGCTTAATGGGCAGGAACACCGGGGAGCTGTTTTTT; abundance: many; d_gene: NA; j_gene: TRBJ2-2; v_gene: TRBV7-9
CDR3aa: CASSQGTDRVEQFF; CDR3nt: TGTGCCAGCTCACAGGGAACTGACAGGGTAGAGCAGTTCTTC; abundance: NA; d_gene: TRBD1; j_gene: TRBJ2-1; v_gene: TRBV18
CDR3aa: CASRPMAGQGVPDTQYF; CDR3nt: TGTGCCAGCAGACCTATGGCGGGACAGGGCGTTCCAGATACGCAGTATTTT; abundance: NA; d_gene: TRBD1; j_gene: TRBJ2-3; v_gene: TRBV6-2/TRBV6-3